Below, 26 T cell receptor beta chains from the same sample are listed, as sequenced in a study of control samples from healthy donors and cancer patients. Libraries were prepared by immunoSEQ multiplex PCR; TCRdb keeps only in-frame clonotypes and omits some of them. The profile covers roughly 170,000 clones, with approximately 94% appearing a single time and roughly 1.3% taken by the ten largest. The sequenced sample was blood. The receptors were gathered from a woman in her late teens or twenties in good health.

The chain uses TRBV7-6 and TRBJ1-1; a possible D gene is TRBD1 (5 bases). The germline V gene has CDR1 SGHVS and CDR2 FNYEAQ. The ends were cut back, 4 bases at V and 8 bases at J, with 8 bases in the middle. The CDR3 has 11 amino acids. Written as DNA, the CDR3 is TGTGCCAGCAGCTCCGGGGGGGAAGCTTTCTTT. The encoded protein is CASSSGGEAFF.

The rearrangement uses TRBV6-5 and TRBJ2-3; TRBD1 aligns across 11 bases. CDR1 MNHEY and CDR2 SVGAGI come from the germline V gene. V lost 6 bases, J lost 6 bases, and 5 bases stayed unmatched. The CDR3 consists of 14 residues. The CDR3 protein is CASRRDRGGDTQYF. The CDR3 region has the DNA TGTGCCAGCAGGCGGGACAGGGGGGGGGATACGCAGTATTTT.

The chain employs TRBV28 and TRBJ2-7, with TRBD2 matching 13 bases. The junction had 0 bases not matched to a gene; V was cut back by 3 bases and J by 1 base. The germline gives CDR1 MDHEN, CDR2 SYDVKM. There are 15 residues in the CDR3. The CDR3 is CASSLTSGRSYEQYF. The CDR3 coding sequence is TGTGCCAGCAGTTTGACTAGCGGGAGGTCCTACGAGCAGTACTTC.

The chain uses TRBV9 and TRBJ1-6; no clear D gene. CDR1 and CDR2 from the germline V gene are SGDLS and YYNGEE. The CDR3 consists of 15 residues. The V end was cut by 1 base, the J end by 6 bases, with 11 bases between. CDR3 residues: CASSVRELPNSPLHF. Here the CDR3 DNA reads TGTGCCAGCAGCGTAAGGGAGCTTCCTAATTCACCCCTCCACTTT.

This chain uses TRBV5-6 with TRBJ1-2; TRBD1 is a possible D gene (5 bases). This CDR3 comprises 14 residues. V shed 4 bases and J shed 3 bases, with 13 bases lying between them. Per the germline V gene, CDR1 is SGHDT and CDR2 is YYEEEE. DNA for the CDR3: TGTGCCAGCAGCCACCGACAGAACGACTATGGCTACACCTTC. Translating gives CASSHRQNDYGYTF.

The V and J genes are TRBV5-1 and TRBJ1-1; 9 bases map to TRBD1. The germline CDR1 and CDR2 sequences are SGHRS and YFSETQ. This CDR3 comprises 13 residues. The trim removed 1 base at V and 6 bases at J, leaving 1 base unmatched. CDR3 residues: CASSLRQGAEAFF. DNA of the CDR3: TGCGCCAGCAGCTTGCGACAGGGGGCTGAAGCTTTCTTT.

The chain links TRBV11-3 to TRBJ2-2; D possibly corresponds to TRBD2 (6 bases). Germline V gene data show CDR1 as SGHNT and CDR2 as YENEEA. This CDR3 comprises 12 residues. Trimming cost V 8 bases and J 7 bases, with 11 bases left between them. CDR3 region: CASSWEVGELFF. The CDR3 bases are TGTGCCAGCTCCTGGGAGGTCGGGGAGCTGTTTTTT. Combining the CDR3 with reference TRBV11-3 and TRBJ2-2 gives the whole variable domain EAGVVQSPRYKIIEKKQPVAFWCNPISGHNTLYWYLQNLGQGPELLIRYENEEAVDDSQLPKDRFSAERLKGVDSTLKIQPAELGDSAVYLCASSWEVGELFFGEGSRLTVL.

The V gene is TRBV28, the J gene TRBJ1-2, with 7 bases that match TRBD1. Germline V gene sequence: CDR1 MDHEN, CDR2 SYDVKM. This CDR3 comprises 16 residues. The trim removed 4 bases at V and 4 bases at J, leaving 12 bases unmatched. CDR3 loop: CASSSPHLDRSYGYTF. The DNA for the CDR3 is TGTGCCAGCAGTTCCCCCCACCTGGACAGGTCCTATGGCTACACCTTC.

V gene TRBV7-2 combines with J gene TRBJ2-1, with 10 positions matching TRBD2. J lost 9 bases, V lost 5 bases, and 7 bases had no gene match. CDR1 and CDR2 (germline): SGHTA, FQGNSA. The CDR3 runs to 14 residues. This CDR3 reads CASSQVLAGGEQFF. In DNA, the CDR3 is TGTGCCAGCAGCCAAGTATTAGCGGGAGGTGAGCAGTTCTTC.

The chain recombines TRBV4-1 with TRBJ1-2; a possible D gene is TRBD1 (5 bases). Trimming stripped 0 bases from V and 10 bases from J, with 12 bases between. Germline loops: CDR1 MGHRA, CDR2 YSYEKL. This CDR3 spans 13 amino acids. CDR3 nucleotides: TGCGCCAGCAGCCAAGAAGGGGTGCGAAACTACACCTTC. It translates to CASSQEGVRNYTF.

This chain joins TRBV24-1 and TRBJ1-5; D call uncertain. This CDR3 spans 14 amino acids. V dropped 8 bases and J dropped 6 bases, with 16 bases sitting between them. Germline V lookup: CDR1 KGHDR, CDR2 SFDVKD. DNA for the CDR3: TGTGCCACCAATCCAAGGCCCCCGGGTCAGCCCCAGCATTTT. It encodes CATNPRPPGQPQHF.

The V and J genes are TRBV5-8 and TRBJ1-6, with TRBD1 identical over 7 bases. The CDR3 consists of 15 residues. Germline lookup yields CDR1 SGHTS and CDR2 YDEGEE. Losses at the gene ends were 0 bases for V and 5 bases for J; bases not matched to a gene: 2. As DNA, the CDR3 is TGTGCCAGCAGCTTGGTAGGGACAGATAATTCACCCCTCCACTTT. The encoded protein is CASSLVGTDNSPLHF.

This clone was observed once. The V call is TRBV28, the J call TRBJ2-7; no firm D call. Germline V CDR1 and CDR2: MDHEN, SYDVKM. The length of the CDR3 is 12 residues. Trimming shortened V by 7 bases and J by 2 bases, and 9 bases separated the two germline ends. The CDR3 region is CASKRRTYEQYF. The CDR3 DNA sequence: TGTGCCAGCAAGAGGAGAACCTACGAGCAGTACTTC.

The CDR3 DNA is TGTGCCAGCAGTGCTTGGACAGAGAACACTGAAGCTTTCTTT. It translates to CASSAWTENTEAFF. The chain combines TRBV2 with TRBJ1-1; maybe TRBD1 (6 bases). Germline CDR1 and CDR2: SNHLY and FYNNEI. This CDR3 region has 14 residues. The ends were cut back, 4 bases at V and 1 base at J, with 10 bases in the middle.

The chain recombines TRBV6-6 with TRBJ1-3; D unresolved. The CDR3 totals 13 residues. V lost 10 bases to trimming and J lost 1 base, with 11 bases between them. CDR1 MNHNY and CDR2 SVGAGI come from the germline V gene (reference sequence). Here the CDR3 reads CATYRGSGNTIYF. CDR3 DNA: TGTGCCACCTACCGGGGTTCTGGAAACACCATATATTTT.

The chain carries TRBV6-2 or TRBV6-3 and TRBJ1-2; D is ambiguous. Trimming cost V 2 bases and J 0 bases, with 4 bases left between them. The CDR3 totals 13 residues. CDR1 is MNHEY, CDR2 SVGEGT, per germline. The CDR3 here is CASSYAANYGYTF. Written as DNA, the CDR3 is TGTGCCAGCAGTTACGCAGCTAACTATGGCTACACCTTC.

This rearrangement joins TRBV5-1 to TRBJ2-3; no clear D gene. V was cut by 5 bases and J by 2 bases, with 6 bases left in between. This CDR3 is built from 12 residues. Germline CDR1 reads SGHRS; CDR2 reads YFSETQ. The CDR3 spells CASSYFTDTQYF. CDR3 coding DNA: TGCGCCAGCAGTTATTTCACAGATACGCAGTATTTT. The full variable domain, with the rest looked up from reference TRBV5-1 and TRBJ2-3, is KAGVTQTPRYLIKTRGQQVTLSCSPISGHRSVSWYQQTPGQGLQFLFEYFSETQRNKGNFPGRFSGRQFSNSRSEMNVSTLELGDSALYLCASSYFTDTQYFGPGTRLTVL.

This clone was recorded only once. The CDR3: CASSPGQGIQPQHF. CDR3 bases: TGTGCCAGCAGTCCCGGACAGGGTATTCAGCCCCAGCATTTT. The V gene is TRBV6-5, the J gene TRBJ1-5; 8 bases are shared with TRBD1. CDR3 length: 14 amino acids. CDR1 MNHEY and CDR2 SVGAGI come from the germline V gene. V lost 5 bases and J lost 6; bases outside the gene matches: 6.

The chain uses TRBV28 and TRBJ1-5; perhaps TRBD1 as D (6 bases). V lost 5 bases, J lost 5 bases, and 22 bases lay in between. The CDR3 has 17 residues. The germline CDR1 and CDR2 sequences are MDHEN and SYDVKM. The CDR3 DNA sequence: TGTGCCAGCAGTCCCGCCCTTAGGGGGTGGGGGTATCAGCCCCAGCATTTT. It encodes CASSPALRGWGYQPQHF. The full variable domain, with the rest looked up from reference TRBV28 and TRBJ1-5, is DVKVTQSSRYLVKRTGEKVFLECVQDMDHENMFWYRQDPGLGLRLIYFSYDVKMKEKGDIPEGYSVSREKKERFSLILESASTNQTSMYLCASSPALRGWGYQPQHFGDGTRLSIL.

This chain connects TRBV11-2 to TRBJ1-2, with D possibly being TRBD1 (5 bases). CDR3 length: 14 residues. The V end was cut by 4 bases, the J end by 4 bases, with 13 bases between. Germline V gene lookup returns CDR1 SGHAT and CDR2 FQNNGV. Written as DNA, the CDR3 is TGTGCCAGCAGCTGGGGTGGGGCTGCCTATGGCTACACCTTC. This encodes CASSWGGAAYGYTF.

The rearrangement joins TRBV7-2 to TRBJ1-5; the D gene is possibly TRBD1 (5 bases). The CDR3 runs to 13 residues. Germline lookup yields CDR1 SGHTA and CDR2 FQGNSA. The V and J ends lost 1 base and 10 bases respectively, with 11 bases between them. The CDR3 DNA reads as TGTGCCAGCAGCTTAGGGGGGTTTGGCCCCCAGCATTTT. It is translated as CASSLGGFGPQHF.

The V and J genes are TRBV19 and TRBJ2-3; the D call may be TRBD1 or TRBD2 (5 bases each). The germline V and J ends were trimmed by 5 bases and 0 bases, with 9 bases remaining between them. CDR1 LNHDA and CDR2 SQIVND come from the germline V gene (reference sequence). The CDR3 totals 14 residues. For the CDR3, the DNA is TGTGCCAGTAGTGAGGGGCCTAGCACAGATACGCAGTATTTT. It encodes CASSEGPSTDTQYF. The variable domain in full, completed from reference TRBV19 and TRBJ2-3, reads DGGITQSPKYLFRKEGQNVTLSCEQNLNHDAMYWYRQDPGQGLRLIYYSQIVNDFQKGDIAEGYSVSREKKESFPLTVTSAQKNPTAFYLCASSEGPSTDTQYFGPGTRLTVL.

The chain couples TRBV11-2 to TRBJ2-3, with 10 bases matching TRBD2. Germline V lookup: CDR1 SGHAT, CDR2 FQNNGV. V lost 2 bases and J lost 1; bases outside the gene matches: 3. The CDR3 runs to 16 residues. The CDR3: CASSLPSGGGTDTQYF. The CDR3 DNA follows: TGTGCCAGCAGCTTACCGAGCGGGGGGGGCACAGATACGCAGTATTTT. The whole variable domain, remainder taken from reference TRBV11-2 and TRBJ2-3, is EAGVAQSPRYKIIEKRQSVAFWCNPISGHATLYWYQQILGQGPKLLIQFQNNGVVDDSQLPKDRFSAERLKGVDSTLKIQPAKLEDSAVYLCASSLPSGGGTDTQYFGPGTRLTVL.

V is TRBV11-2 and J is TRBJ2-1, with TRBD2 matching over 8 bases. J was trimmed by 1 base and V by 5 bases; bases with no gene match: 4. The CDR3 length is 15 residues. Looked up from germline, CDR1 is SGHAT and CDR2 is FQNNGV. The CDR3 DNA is TGTGCCAGCAGCCCCCAGCGGGGGTCCTACAATGAGCAGTTCTTC. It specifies CASSPQRGSYNEQFF.

CDR3 in amino acids: CASSYPTTGVGNEQYF. The CDR3 DNA reads as TGTGCCAGCAGTTACCCGACGACAGGGGTGGGAAACGAGCAGTACTTC. The chain has TRBV6-2 or TRBV6-3 and TRBJ2-7, with 8 bases aligning to TRBD1. V lost 2 bases to trimming and J lost 5 bases; unmatched junction nucleotides: 11. This CDR3 is 16 amino acids long. Germline lookup yields CDR1 MNHEY and CDR2 SVGEGT.

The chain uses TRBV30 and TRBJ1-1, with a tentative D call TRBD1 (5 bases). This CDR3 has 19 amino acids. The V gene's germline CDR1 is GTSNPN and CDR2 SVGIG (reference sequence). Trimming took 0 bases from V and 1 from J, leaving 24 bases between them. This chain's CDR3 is CAWSVFGSAGVKGNTEAFF. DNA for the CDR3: TGTGCCTGGAGTGTATTTGGTAGCGCGGGGGTCAAGGGGAACACTGAAGCTTTCTTT.